A selection of T cell receptor beta chains follows, all from one sample in a study of Graves' ophthalmopathy and Graves' hyperthyroidism. One entry per CDR3 protein results from TCRdb running MiXCR on the multiplex PCR reads. The sample consists of about 220,000 distinct CDR3 sequences, about 22% of them appearing once. Sequencing was performed on peripheral blood. These receptors all stem from a woman aged 50 to 65 with Graves' ophthalmopathy. The CDR3 runs from the conserved cysteine through the conserved F or W. D genes are given only for firm matches. Size tells how often a clone was seen (once, few, many) or the class of an expanded clone, and some rows leave it out.

V	D	J	size	CDR3	DNA
TRBV27	NA	TRBJ2-5	many	CASSLSTTPDRGGETQYF	TGTGCCAGCAGTTTATCAACCACTCCGGATAGAGGGGGGGAGACCCAGTACTTC
TRBV7-9	NA	TRBJ2-7	many	CATEDRSSYEQYF	TGTGCCACCGAAGACCGGAGCTCCTACGAGCAGTACTTC
TRBV6-2/TRBV6-3	NA	TRBJ1-5	NA	CASSYSNQGIYSNQPQHF	TGTGCCAGCAGTTACTCGAATCAGGGGATTTATAGCAATCAGCCCCAGCATTTT
TRBV6-5	NA	TRBJ1-6	many	CASSYEPYNSPLHF	TGTGCCAGCAGTTACGAGCCCTATAATTCACCCCTCCACTTT
TRBV6-5	NA	TRBJ1-2	many	CASSYSSWTDYGYTF	TGTGCCAGCAGTTACTCGAGTTGGACGGACTATGGCTACACCTTC
TRBV20-1	NA	TRBJ1-1	many	CSAGQFSTEAFF	TGCAGTGCCGGACAGTTCTCAACTGAAGCTTTCTTT
TRBV2	NA	TRBJ2-5	many	CASTMGRQETQYF	TGTGCCAGCACGATGGGTCGGCAAGAGACCCAGTACTTC
TRBV6-1	TRBD1	TRBJ2-7	NA	CATFQGAGEQYF	TGTGCCACCTTCCAGGGGGCGGGGGAGCAGTACTTC
TRBV27	TRBD2	TRBJ2-2	many	CASSPRLAGAGTGELFF	TGTGCCAGCAGTCCTCGACTAGCGGGAGCGGGTACCGGGGAGCTGTTTTTT
TRBV12-3/TRBV12-4	NA	TRBJ1-1	many	CASSPFRSVNTEAFF	TGTGCCAGCAGTCCCTTTAGATCGGTGAACACTGAAGCTTTCTTT
TRBV2	NA	TRBJ2-4	NA	CASSGVPKNIQYF	TGTGCCAGCAGCGGGGTTCCCAAAAACATTCAGTACTTC
TRBV13	NA	TRBJ1-5	many	CASSSAAVSNQPQHF	TGTGCCAGCAGTTCGGCAGCCGTGAGCAATCAGCCCCAGCATTTT
TRBV20-1	TRBD2	TRBJ2-7	many	CSARESGRSNEQYF	TGCAGTGCTAGAGAAAGCGGGAGGAGCAACGAGCAGTACTTC
TRBV20-1	TRBD1	TRBJ1-1	NA	CSASRGHRGTEAFF	TGCAGTGCTAGTAGGGGTCACAGGGGCACTGAAGCTTTCTTT
TRBV6-1	NA	TRBJ1-5	many	CASSGRPEGNQPQHF	TGTGCCAGCAGTGGCCGACCCGAAGGCAATCAGCCCCAGCATTTT
TRBV15	NA	TRBJ2-3	many	CATSSRRGTGTDTQYF	TGTGCCACCAGCAGCAGAAGGGGGACCGGCACAGATACGCAGTATTTT
TRBV7-2	NA	TRBJ2-7	many	CASSWDNEQYF	TGTGCCAGCAGTTGGGACAATGAGCAGTACTTC
TRBV3-1	NA	TRBJ1-2	many	CASSQVGNKGGYTF	TGTGCCAGCAGCCAAGTGGGGAACAAGGGGGGCTACACCTTC
TRBV30	NA	TRBJ2-7	many	CAWSVRQAGGEQYF	TGTGCCTGGAGTGTAAGGCAGGCTGGCGGCGAGCAGTACTTC
TRBV20-1	TRBD2	TRBJ2-7	once	CSASEPGLAYEQYF	TGCAGTGCTAGCGAACCGGGACTAGCTTACGAGCAGTACTTC
TRBV12-3/TRBV12-4	TRBD1	TRBJ2-5	many	CASSLGQEIQETQYF	TGTGCCAGCAGTCTTGGACAGGAGATACAAGAGACCCAGTACTTC
TRBV7-8	TRBD1	TRBJ2-7	many	CASSAGQGAPYEQYF	TGTGCCAGCAGCGCGGGACAGGGGGCTCCCTACGAGCAGTACTTC
TRBV20-1	NA	TRBJ1-2	NA	CSASPSGGRWGYTF	TGCAGTGCTTCCCCGTCCGGGGGGCGTTGGGGCTACACCTTC
TRBV10-3	TRBD1	TRBJ2-7	once	CAISLTGDYEQYF	TGTGCCATCAGTCTTACAGGGGACTACGAGCAGTACTTC
TRBV11-2	TRBD2	TRBJ2-7	many	CASSSPASGKNEQYF	TGTGCCAGCAGCTCGCCAGCTAGCGGGAAAAACGAGCAGTACTTC
TRBV28	NA	TRBJ1-5	many	CASRYHRGSQHF	TGTGCCAGCAGATACCATCGGGGGAGCCAGCATTTT
TRBV19	NA	TRBJ2-7	many	CASSIALSSYEQYF	TGTGCCAGTAGTATCGCACTAAGCTCCTACGAGCAGTACTTC
TRBV6-2/TRBV6-3	TRBD1	TRBJ1-2	NA	CASSGQGSYTF	TGTGCCAGCAGCGGACAGGGAAGCTACACCTTC
TRBV4-1	NA	TRBJ2-1	few	CASSQGGVRAVSYNEQFF	TGCGCCAGCAGCCAAGGAGGTGTGCGGGCGGTCTCCTACAATGAGCAGTTCTTC
TRBV7-9	NA	TRBJ1-5	once	CASSFHGDQPQHF	TGTGCCAGCAGCTTTCACGGAGATCAGCCCCAGCATTTT
TRBV5-5	NA	TRBJ2-7	many	CASSGSGLYEQYF	TGTGCCAGCAGCGGAAGCGGGCTCTACGAGCAGTACTTC
TRBV6-1	TRBD1	TRBJ1-6	NA	CASSINRGGGSPLHF	TGTGCCAGCAGTATAAACAGGGGAGGTGGTTCACCCCTCCACTTT
TRBV2	NA	TRBJ1-5	many	CAGRGLNQPQHF	TGTGCCGGACGGGGCTTGAATCAGCCCCAGCATTTT
TRBV25-1	TRBD2	TRBJ2-7	many	CASSEQGLASYEQYF	TGTGCCAGCAGTGAACAAGGACTAGCGAGCTACGAGCAGTACTTC
TRBV9	NA	TRBJ2-2	NA	CASSVETGIVGTGELFF	TGTGCCAGCAGCGTGGAGACAGGAATCGTTGGCACCGGGGAGCTGTTTTTT
TRBV27	TRBD2	TRBJ2-2	many	CASSSSGTGELFF	TGTGCCAGCAGTTCTAGCGGCACCGGGGAGCTGTTTTTT
TRBV7-2	TRBD1	TRBJ1-1	many	CASSLAGGRYTEAFF	TGTGCCAGCAGCTTAGCAGGGGGCCGGTACACTGAAGCTTTCTTT
TRBV28	TRBD1	TRBJ1-6	many	CASRTYEGAGNSPLHF	TGTGCCAGCAGGACCTATGAGGGGGCAGGTAATTCACCCCTCCACTTT
TRBV19	NA	TRBJ1-1	many	CASRASGDGAFF	TGTGCCAGTAGGGCTTCAGGGGACGGAGCTTTCTTT
TRBV5-1	NA	TRBJ2-2	NA	CASSRDLSGTGELFF	TGCGCCAGCAGCCGGGATTTAAGCGGAACCGGGGAGCTGTTTTTT
TRBV7-9	NA	TRBJ2-7	many	CASSLSLSYEQYF	TGTGCCAGCAGCTTATCCCTCTCCTACGAGCAGTACTTC
TRBV20-1	TRBD1	TRBJ1-5	many	CSASLDRRFGNQPQHF	TGCAGTGCTAGTTTGGACAGGCGGTTCGGCAATCAGCCCCAGCATTTT